This TCR beta chain was identified in a study of T cell responses to AZD1222 COVID-19 vaccine. Regarding the study as a whole: Sampling captured repertoires only after the peak T cell response. In a largely white British group with more females than males, clonal diversity was possibly underestimated. Only a handful of AZD1222 recipients were seropositive at baseline. Unmutated variant regions are reportedly the target of nearly half of TCRs that are spike-specific.

The germline gives CDR1 SEHNR, CDR2 FQNEAQ (reference sequence). This CDR3 contains 13 residues. The V end was cut by 5 bases, the J end by 0 bases, with 7 bases between. Sequencing used immunoSEQ multiplex PCR; TCRdb keeps in-frame clones, though not all of them. This table holds about 110,000 clones, roughly nine tenths found once. About this clone itself: Its cognate antigen is unknown.

The chain carries TRBV7-9 and TRBJ1-1, with D hard to call. The source material was peripheral blood, sampled 28 days after the second AZD1222 dose. This sequence originates from an adult who received the AZD1222 COVID-19 vaccine. CDR3 nucleotide sequence: TGTGCCAGCAGCGCCACTTTGAACACTGAAGCTTTCTTT. This codes for CASSATLNTEAFF.